This T cell receptor beta chain was obtained from a study of blood T cell repertoires in COVID-19. Looking at the study overall: Sites across the United States, Italy and Spain contributed samples from acute and convalescent COVID-19. PBMCs, B-cell-depleted T cells, or T cells were the source of the cDNA or gDNA that made up the material.

Germline lookup yields CDR1 MNHEY and CDR2 SVGAGI. V was clipped by 8 bases and J by 4 bases, with 19 bases between them. The CDR3 is 15 residues long. Source study methods: How many nucleated cells were present was estimated from reference gene primer amplification. Sequencing was performed with immunoSEQ multiplex PCR; in TCRdb, only in-frame clones are kept and a portion is missing. V, J and clone size were drawn from that table, and D and trimming were deduced from the DNA. The repertoire holds 200,000 to 300,000 clones, about 80% seen once, with roughly 1.9% in the top ten. The TCR originated in a man aged 25 to 40 who had recovered from COVID-19. Input material: peripheral blood. V gene TRBV6-5 combines with J gene TRBJ2-3; weak D call: TRBD2 (6 bases). CDR3 sequence reads: CASAPGPEGPDTQYF. In nucleotides, the CDR3 is TGTGCCAGCGCCCCTGGGCCGGAGGGGCCAGATACGCAGTATTTT.